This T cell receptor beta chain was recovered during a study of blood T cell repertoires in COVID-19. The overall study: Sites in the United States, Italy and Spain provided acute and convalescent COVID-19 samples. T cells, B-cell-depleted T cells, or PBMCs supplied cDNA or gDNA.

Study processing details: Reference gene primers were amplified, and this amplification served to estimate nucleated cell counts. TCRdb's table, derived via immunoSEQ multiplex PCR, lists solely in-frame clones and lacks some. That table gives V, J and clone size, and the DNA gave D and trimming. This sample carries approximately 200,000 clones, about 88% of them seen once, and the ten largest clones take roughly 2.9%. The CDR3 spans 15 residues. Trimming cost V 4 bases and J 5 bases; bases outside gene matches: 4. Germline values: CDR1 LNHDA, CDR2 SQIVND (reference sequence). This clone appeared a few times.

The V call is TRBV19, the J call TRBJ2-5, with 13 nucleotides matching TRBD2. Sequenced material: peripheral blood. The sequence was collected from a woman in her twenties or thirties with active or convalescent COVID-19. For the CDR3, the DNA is TGTGCCAGTAGTAGGACTAGCGGGAGATTGGAGACCCAGTACTTC. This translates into CASSRTSGRLETQYF. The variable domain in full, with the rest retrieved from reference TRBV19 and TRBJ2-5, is DGGITQSPKYLFRKEGQNVTLSCEQNLNHDAMYWYRQDPGQGLRLIYYSQIVNDFQKGDIAEGYSVSREKKESFPLTVTSAQKNPTAFYLCASSRTSGRLETQYFGPGTRLLVL.